This TCR beta chain appears in the sequencing data of a study of T cell repertoires in breast cancer. Across the whole study: Of the roughly 19 tumors, the majority were ER+/PR+. Nine healthy donors served as controls.

Whole-study findings and limits: Transcript abundance and primer differences skewed clone recovery in emulsion RT-PCR. Tumor-free sentinel nodes shared only roughly 1.9% of tumor TCRs; involved nodes shared 7.7%.

Paired alpha-beta TCRs of CD8+ T cells were analyzed by expanded emulsion RT-PCR. For this clonotype: Antigen specificity is unknown.

V lost 3 bases, J lost 3 bases, and 15 bases lay in between. This CDR3 comprises 15 residues. Blocking oligonucleotides added to a second nested PCR suppressed unpaired genes. A single record per CDR3 protein comes from TCRdb applying MiXCR to the emulsion pairing reads. The sample has 160 or so distinct CDR3 sequences, around 46% seen once. This clonotype originated in a pool of human donors with breast cancer or a healthy control (not recorded which). The V gene is TRBV7-1, the J gene TRBJ2-7; possible D gene TRBD1, 5 bases. TRBV7-1 falls under the ORF class, with uncertain function. The specimen sequenced was CD8+ T cells. The CDR3 DNA reads as TGTGCCAGCAGCTCCCAAGGGGAAAGGAACTACGAGCAGTACTTC. This sequence encodes CASSSQGERNYEQYF.